The 18 T cell receptor beta chains below all came from one sample that was sequenced in a study of shared clonotypes between healthy human individuals. TCRdb's copy holds only in-frame clones and misses some; the assay was immunoSEQ multiplex PCR. The table records around 2.1 million clones, more than 90% of them present only once. The material sequenced was naive CD4+ T cells sorted from blood. Subset meaning: CD45RA+ positively selected. The receptors come from a man younger than 30 in good health.

The gene calls are TRBV19 and TRBJ2-3; D may match TRBD1 or TRBD2 (5 bases each). The length of the CDR3 is 16 residues. V was pared by 1 base and J by 4 bases, with 15 bases between. In germline, CDR1 is LNHDA, CDR2 SQIVND (reference sequence). CDR3 region: CASSIGNAGAPDTQYF. Here the CDR3 DNA reads TGTGCCAGTAGTATAGGTAACGCCGGGGCCCCAGATACGCAGTATTTT.

This sequence joins TRBV6-6 and TRBJ2-2; D possibly corresponds to TRBD2 (5 bases). Trimming took 7 bases from V and 1 from J, leaving 10 bases between them. Germline V gene data show CDR1 as MNHNY and CDR2 as SVGAGI (reference sequence). The CDR3 has 14 amino acids. CDR3 sequence: CASTPRENTGELFF. Here the CDR3 DNA reads TGTGCCAGCACCCCTCGGGAGAACACCGGGGAGCTGTTTTTT.

V is TRBV12-5 and J is TRBJ2-7; 9 nucleotides line up with TRBD1. The V and J ends lost 5 bases and 1 base, in that order; junction bases with no gene match: 6. Germline CDR1 and CDR2: LGHNT and FRNRAP. This CDR3 is built from 15 residues. In nucleotides, the CDR3 is TGTGCTAGTGGTCAAACCGGGACAGGGTCCTACGAGCAGTACTTC. Its protein product is CASGQTGTGSYEQYF.

This clone has a single count. CDR3 nucleotides: TGTGCCAGCAGGGGACAGGGGTATAACGAGCAGTACTTC. It is translated as CASRGQGYNEQYF. The chain is built from TRBV25-1 and TRBJ2-7; TRBD1 aligns across 10 bases. J lost 5 bases, V lost 6 bases, and 4 bases had no gene match. The V gene's germline CDR1 is MGHDK and CDR2 SYGVNS. The CDR3 length is 13 residues.

CDR3 bases: TGTGCCAGCAGCTGGCGGGAGGGGAAGTACAATGAGCAGTTCTTC. Translated: CASSWREGKYNEQFF. The rearrangement uses TRBV7-2 and TRBJ2-1; 9 bases are a match to TRBD2. This CDR3 region has 15 residues. V dropped 4 bases and J dropped 4; count of bases not matched to a gene: 5. The germline V gene encodes CDR1 SGHTA and CDR2 FQGNSA.

The rearrangement links TRBV2 to TRBJ2-5, with TRBD1 as a possible D gene (6 bases). The length of the CDR3 is 13 residues. Trimming shortened V by 6 bases and J by 4 bases, and 12 bases separated the two germline ends. Germline V gene data show CDR1 as SNHLY and CDR2 as FYNNEI. The CDR3 DNA is TGTGCCAGCAGCACCCGAGGGGGAGAGACCCAGTACTTC. It yields the protein CASSTRGGETQYF.

This sequence joins TRBV13 and TRBJ1-2, with D maybe TRBD1 (5 bases). Looked up from germline, CDR1 is PRHDT and CDR2 is FYEKMQ (reference sequence). The CDR3 length is 17 residues. V lost 2 bases and J lost 6, with 22 bases in between. CDR3: CASSLIYEGRNPDGYTF. In DNA form, the CDR3 reads TGTGCCAGCAGCTTAATTTATGAGGGACGGAATCCGGATGGCTACACCTTC.

The chain uses TRBV7-2 and TRBJ2-5; TRBD2 agrees at 7 bases. V shed 0 bases, J shed 5 bases, and the junction held 3 bases outside the gene matches. The CDR3 sequence is 14 residues long. Germline CDR1 and CDR2: SGHTA and FQGNSA. The CDR3 loop reads CASSLAGLLETQYF. The DNA of the CDR3 is TGTGCCAGCAGCTTAGCGGGACTATTGGAGACCCAGTACTTC. Based on the CDR3 plus reference TRBV7-2 and TRBJ2-5, the full variable domain is GAGVSQSPSNKVTEKGKDVELRCDPISGHTALYWYRQSLGQGLEFLIYFQGNSAPDKSGLPSDRFSAERTGGSVSTLTIQRTQQEDSAVYLCASSLAGLLETQYFGPGTRLLVL.

This chain connects TRBV2 to TRBJ1-1; D gene unclear. Between the trimmed V and J ends, which lost 7 bases and 2 bases, there was a span of 11 bases. The CDR3 covers 13 residues. Germline V gene lookup returns CDR1 SNHLY and CDR2 FYNNEI. CDR3 residues: CASTETGNTEAFF. CDR3 nucleotides: TGTGCCAGCACCGAGACGGGTAACACTGAAGCTTTCTTT.

The chain links TRBV7-2 to TRBJ2-7; D uncertain. Trimming stripped 4 bases from V and 0 bases from J, with 22 bases between. CDR3 length: 18 amino acids. Germline CDR1 reads SGHTA; CDR2 reads FQGNSA. CDR3 nucleotide sequence: TGTGCCAGCAGCTATTTCTACCGAGTTGATGGGGTCTCCTACGAGCAGTACTTC. Translation: CASSYFYRVDGVSYEQYF. The full variable domain, in which reference TRBV7-2 and TRBJ2-7 provide the parts outside the CDR3, is GAGVSQSPSNKVTEKGKDVELRCDPISGHTALYWYRQSLGQGLEFLIYFQGNSAPDKSGLPSDRFSAERTGGSVSTLTIQRTQQEDSAVYLCASSYFYRVDGVSYEQYFGPGTRLTVT.

This CDR3 reads CASGRRAKGNEQFF. Written as DNA, the CDR3 is TGCGCCAGCGGACGGAGGGCCAAGGGCAATGAGCAGTTCTTC. V is TRBV23-1 and J is TRBJ2-1; D might be TRBD2 (6 bases). TRBV23-1 is marked as an open reading frame, function uncertain. CDR3 length equals 14 residues. The V end lost 8 bases, the J end lost 6 bases, and 17 bases lay between the germline ends.

The genes are TRBV5-6 and TRBJ2-5; a possible D gene is TRBD1 (6 bases). Trimming removed 0 bases from V and 4 bases from J, with 16 bases in between. CDR1 and CDR2 from the germline V gene are SGHDT and YYEEEE. This CDR3 is 16 amino acids long. CDR3 coding DNA: TGTGCCAGCAGCTTGGCGCAGGGGTACTCCAGAGAGACCCAGTACTTC. This codes for CASSLAQGYSRETQYF.

V is TRBV7-2 and J is TRBJ2-1; TRBD2 agrees at 7 bases. Germline CDR1 is SGHTA and CDR2 is FQGNSA. There are 15 residues in the CDR3. V dropped 1 base and J dropped 5; count of bases not matched to a gene: 5. In DNA, the CDR3 is TGTGCCAGCAGCTTAGGGCCAGCGGGGAACAATGAGCAGTTCTTC. Protein product: CASSLGPAGNNEQFF.

In regard to this clone: Other nucleotide sequences in the sample specify the same CDR3. J is TRBJ2-1 and V is TRBV20-1, with D uncertain. Trimming took off 3 bases at V and 7 bases at J, with 7 bases between the two ends. The CDR3 runs to 11 residues. The germline V gene encodes CDR1 DFQATT and CDR2 SNEGSKA (reference sequence). Here the CDR3 reads CSASNKNEQFF. The CDR3 coding sequence is TGCAGTGCTAGTAACAAAAATGAGCAGTTCTTC.

V usage is TRBV18 and J usage is TRBJ2-2; maybe TRBD1 (6 bases). The V end was cut by 6 bases, the J end by 5 bases, with 16 bases between. Germline CDR1 KGHSH, CDR2 LQKENI. The CDR3 length is 15 residues. The CDR3 here is CASSYQQGQTGELFF. The CDR3, as DNA: TGTGCCAGCTCTTATCAACAGGGTCAAACCGGGGAGCTGTTTTTT. The full variable domain, with the rest looked up from reference TRBV18 and TRBJ2-2, is NAGVMQNPRHLVRRRGQEARLRCSPMKGHSHVYWYRQLPEEGLKFMVYLQKENIIDESGMPKERFSAEFPKEGPSILRIQQVVRGDSAAYFCASSYQQGQTGELFFGEGSRLTVL.

The genes are TRBV5-8 and TRBJ2-3, with 11 nucleotides matching TRBD1. Germline CDR1 SGHTS, CDR2 YDEGEE. The CDR3 has 16 residues. V gave up 1 base and J gave up 4 bases; unmatched junction bases: 5. The CDR3 nucleotides are TGTGCCAGCAGCTTGCCCGGGACAGGGGGAGCAGATACGCAGTATTTT. This codes for CASSLPGTGGADTQYF.

The chain recombines TRBV18 with TRBJ2-1; no definite D call. V dropped 3 bases and J dropped 8 bases, with 11 bases sitting between them. The CDR3 is made up of 13 amino acids. Germline V gene lookup returns CDR1 KGHSH and CDR2 LQKENI. CDR3 in amino acids: CASSPKGIYEQFF. The CDR3 DNA sequence: TGTGCCAGCTCACCGAAAGGGATTTATGAGCAGTTCTTC.

This clone was observed once. The chain joins TRBV29-1 to TRBJ1-2, with D possibly matching TRBD1 (5 bases). This CDR3 is 12 amino acids long. The germline V gene has CDR1 SQVTM and CDR2 ANQGSEA. The V gene lost 7 bases and the J gene lost 4 bases, with 13 bases spanning the gap. As DNA, the CDR3 is TGCAGCGGAGGGCAGGGTGGCTATGGCTACACCTTC. This translates into CSGGQGGYGYTF.